Presented here are 20 T cell receptor beta chains from one specimen sequenced in a study of blood T cell repertoires in COVID-19. Measured with immunoSEQ multiplex PCR; TCRdb has only the in-frame clones, and not every one. Of approximately 210,000 clones in the sample, around 80% were seen once. The sequencing input was PBMCs or T cells enriched from blood (not recorded which). The receptors were sampled from a man aged 25-45 years with acute COVID-19.

V is TRBV2 and J is TRBJ2-4; D possibly corresponds to TRBD2 (6 bases). Between the trimmed V and J ends, which lost 4 bases and 0 bases, there was a span of 10 bases. The germline CDR1 and CDR2 sequences are SNHLY and FYNNEI. The CDR3 covers 15 residues. CDR3: CASSVGLVAKNIQYF. The DNA for the CDR3 is TGTGCCAGCAGTGTGGGACTCGTAGCCAAAAACATTCAGTACTTC.

The V and J genes are TRBV6-5 and TRBJ1-1; D remains ambiguous. Trimming shortened V by 4 bases and J by 4 bases, and 4 bases separated the two germline ends. The CDR3 consists of 11 residues. Germline CDR1 is MNHEY and CDR2 is SVGAGI. As DNA, the CDR3 is TGTGCCAGCAGTTTCGGCACTGAAGCTTTCTTT. Protein product: CASSFGTEAFF.

The chain employs TRBV6-2 or TRBV6-3 and TRBJ1-6; D is undetermined. CDR1 is MNHEY, CDR2 SVGEGT, per germline. The CDR3 runs to 16 residues. V lost 2 bases and J 10 bases, leaving 18 bases between the germline ends. CDR3 nucleotides: TGTGCCAGCAGTTACAGCGCAACCCTCAGAGGATCACCCCTCCACTTT. This gives the protein CASSYSATLRGSPLHF.

V usage is TRBV5-4 and J usage is TRBJ1-1, with TRBD1 matching 9 bases. Trimming at V came to 5 bases and at J to 1 base, leaving 9 bases not matched to a gene. Germline CDR1 and CDR2: SGHNT and YYREEE (reference sequence). The CDR3 extends over 16 amino acids. CDR3 nucleotide sequence: TGTGCCAGCAGTCCCATGCTGGGACAGGGGAACACTGAAGCTTTCTTT. Residues: CASSPMLGQGNTEAFF. The full variable domain, its missing parts supplied by reference TRBV5-4 and TRBJ1-1, is ETGVTQSPTHLIKTRGQQVTLRCSSQSGHNTVSWYQQALGQGPQFIFQYYREEENGRGNFPPRFSGLQFPNYSSELNVNALELDDSALYLCASSPMLGQGNTEAFFGQGTRLTVV.

The chain employs TRBV4-1 and TRBJ1-1, with D tentatively TRBD1 (6 bases). The CDR3 extends over 18 amino acids. Germline V CDR1 and CDR2: MGHRA, YSYEKL. Trimming removed 0 bases at V and 1 base at J, with 18 bases between. CDR3 sequence reads: CASSQDWGGGGRNTEAFF. CDR3 in DNA: TGCGCCAGCAGCCAAGATTGGGGGGGCGGCGGGCGGAACACTGAAGCTTTCTTT.

This clone turned up a few times. The chain links TRBV6-5 to TRBJ2-2, with D possibly being TRBD1 (6 bases). From germline, CDR1 is MNHEY and CDR2 SVGAGI. The CDR3 consists of 15 residues. V was shortened by 5 bases and J by 4 bases, with 14 bases between the two germline ends. CDR3 loop: CASSRDIWGTGELFF. In DNA, the CDR3 is TGTGCCAGCAGTCGGGACATATGGGGCACCGGGGAGCTGTTTTTT.

This clone was counted once. V usage is TRBV4-2 and J usage is TRBJ2-5; 12 bases map to TRBD2. CDR3 length equals 14 residues. V shed 4 bases, J shed 4 bases, and the junction held 1 base outside the gene matches. Germline values: CDR1 LGHNA, CDR2 YNFKEQ. The chain's CDR3 is CASSPTSGGETQYF. DNA for the CDR3: TGTGCCAGCAGCCCGACTAGCGGGGGAGAGACCCAGTACTTC.

This clone was detected a few times. The CDR3 here is CASKLAGKTPQYF. The CDR3 nucleotides are TGTGCCAGCAAACTAGCTGGGAAGACGCCGCAGTATTTT. The rearrangement uses TRBV3-1 (or the pseudogene TRBV3-2) and TRBJ2-3; tentative D call: TRBD2 (6 bases). The CDR3 contains 13 residues. Between the trimmed V and J ends, which lost 7 bases and 10 bases, there was a span of 18 bases. Germline V gene data show CDR1 as LGHDT and CDR2 as YNNKEL (reference sequence).

This clone was detected many times. This sequence joins TRBV7-3 and TRBJ1-2; D remains ambiguous. Germline V gene lookup returns CDR1 SGHTA and CDR2 FQGTGA. The CDR3 is 15 amino acids. V dropped 5 bases and J dropped 8 bases, with 21 bases sitting between them. The CDR3 reads CASSEQGTGKDGYTF. The CDR3 DNA sequence: TGTGCCAGCAGCGAACAAGGAACGGGGAAGGACGGCTACACCTTC.

This chain connects TRBV10-1 to TRBJ1-1, with a tentative D call TRBD1 (6 bases). This CDR3 comprises 13 residues. Per the germline V gene, CDR1 is WNHNN and CDR2 is SYGVQD (reference sequence). Trimming stripped 3 bases from V and 4 bases from J, with 9 bases between. Written as DNA, the CDR3 is TGCGCCAGCAGTGACCGGGACACCACTGAAGCTTTCTTT. It yields the protein CASSDRDTTEAFF.

The V and J genes are TRBV19 and TRBJ1-4; D remains ambiguous. V lost 7 bases to trimming and J lost 2 bases, with 8 bases between them. The CDR3 spans 13 residues. Per germline, CDR1 LNHDA and CDR2 SQIVND (reference sequence). In DNA form, the CDR3 reads TGTGCCAGTAAGGAGGACACTAATGAAAAACTGTTTTTT. Amino acids: CASKEDTNEKLFF.

The chain has TRBV30 and TRBJ1-6; possible D gene TRBD1, 5 bases. The CDR3 consists of 14 residues. The V end was cut by 3 bases, the J end by 4 bases, with 10 bases between. Germline V CDR1 and CDR2: GTSNPN, SVGIG (reference sequence). CDR3 DNA: TGTGCCTGGAGGACAGAAGGGTATAATTCACCCCTCCACTTT. Translating gives CAWRTEGYNSPLHF.

This chain connects TRBV5-6 to TRBJ1-6; TRBD1 aligns across 9 bases. Germline V lookup: CDR1 SGHDT, CDR2 YYEEEE. Trimming at V came to 3 bases and at J to 7 bases, leaving 2 bases not matched to a gene. The CDR3 length is 14 residues. In nucleotides, the CDR3 is TGTGCCAGCAGCTGGACAGGGGACAATTCACCCCTCCACTTT. This encodes CASSWTGDNSPLHF.

The chain joins TRBV11-2 to TRBJ1-4; 7 nucleotides match TRBD1. Germline CDR1 is SGHAT and CDR2 is FQNNGV. Unmatched junction bases numbered 11, after V lost 5 bases and J lost 8 bases. The CDR3 is 15 amino acids. CDR3 sequence: CASSLYPTGTEKLFF. The DNA of the CDR3 is TGTGCCAGCAGCCTGTACCCGACAGGGACCGAAAAACTGTTTTTT.

The gene calls are TRBV19 and TRBJ1-5, with D possibly being TRBD1 (5 bases). Germline lookup yields CDR1 LNHDA and CDR2 SQIVND (reference sequence). V lost 5 bases, J lost 5 bases, and 25 bases lay in between. The CDR3 has 18 amino acids. This chain's CDR3 is CASSPQWGGGRGDQPQHF. CDR3 bases: TGTGCCAGTAGTCCCCAGTGGGGCGGAGGGAGGGGAGATCAGCCCCAGCATTTT.

A few counts support this clone. The CDR3 sequence: CASSLQREQYF. The CDR3 nucleotides read TGTGCCAGCAGTTTACAGCGCGAGCAGTACTTC. The chain recombines TRBV28 with TRBJ2-7, with no clear D. CDR1 and CDR2 from the germline V gene are MDHEN and SYDVKM. The V gene lost 2 bases and the J gene lost 6 bases, with 5 bases spanning the gap. CDR3 length: 11 amino acids.

This sequence joins TRBV25-1 and TRBJ2-3; 8 bases are a match to TRBD1. The J segment lost 6 bases and the V segment lost 3 bases, leaving 8 bases of the junction unmatched. Germline CDR1 is MGHDK and CDR2 is SYGVNS. This CDR3 is built from 15 residues. CDR3 region: CASSDRDRRGDTQYF. The CDR3 DNA reads as TGTGCCAGCAGTGACCGGGACAGGAGGGGGGATACGCAGTATTTT.

The chain uses TRBV5-6 and TRBJ1-2; D call uncertain. Germline lookup yields CDR1 SGHDT and CDR2 YYEEEE. V lost 0 bases and J 3 bases, leaving 9 bases between the germline ends. The CDR3 has 14 amino acids. The CDR3 bases are TGTGCCAGCAGCTTGGCAGGCACCTACTATGGCTACACCTTC. It is translated as CASSLAGTYYGYTF.

This clone was recorded only once. Other DNA sequences from this sample encode an identical CDR3 as well. This chain joins TRBV5-1 and TRBJ2-5; D is perhaps TRBD2 (6 bases). V lost 1 base and J 4 bases, leaving 14 bases between the germline ends. CDR3 length: 15 amino acids. The V gene's germline CDR1 is SGHRS and CDR2 YFSETQ. As DNA, the CDR3 is TGCGCCAGCAGCTTGAACGGAGGGAAGGGAGAGACCCAGTACTTC. Translated, it gives CASSLNGGKGETQYF.

The chain combines TRBV19 with TRBJ1-6; TRBD1 matches at 7 bases. The CDR3 is 15 amino acids. CDR1 is LNHDA, CDR2 SQIVND, per germline (reference sequence). Losses at the gene ends were 2 bases for V and 9 bases for J; bases not matched to a gene: 7. The CDR3 is CASSIQGQGGSPLHF. The CDR3 nucleotides read TGTGCCAGTAGTATACAAGGTCAGGGGGGTTCACCCCTCCACTTT.